The next 32 T cell receptor beta chains were all read from a single sample in a study of blood T cell repertoires in COVID-19. Sequencing was performed with immunoSEQ multiplex PCR; in TCRdb, only in-frame clones are kept and a portion is missing. The sample lists about 51,000 clones; around 93% were seen once. The source material was peripheral blood. The source is a man aged 45-60 years with acute or convalescent COVID-19.

The V call is TRBV10-3, the J call TRBJ2-3; TRBD2 matches 14 bases. Germline V lookup: CDR1 ENHRY, CDR2 SYGVKD. The CDR3 is 17 amino acids. Trimming cost V 3 bases and J 5 bases; bases outside gene matches: 7. The CDR3 reads CAISDPGLAGAGDTQYF. CDR3 coding DNA: TGTGCCATCAGTGACCCGGGACTAGCGGGGGCAGGAGATACGCAGTATTTT.

This sequence joins TRBV3-1 (or the pseudogene TRBV3-2) and TRBJ2-3, with 11 bases that match TRBD2. After removal of 3 bases from V and 2 bases from J, the junction contained 10 bases not matched to a gene. Germline V gene lookup returns CDR1 LGHDT and CDR2 YNNKEL (reference sequence). This CDR3 spans 18 amino acids. This CDR3 reads CASSQYSGGAIDTDTQYF. For the CDR3, the DNA is TGTGCCAGCAGCCAGTATAGCGGGGGGGCCATCGACACAGATACGCAGTATTTT.

The rearrangement joins TRBV20-1 to TRBJ2-1; 7 positions agree with TRBD2. The germline V gene encodes CDR1 DFQATT and CDR2 SNEGSKA (reference sequence). The V and J ends lost 3 bases and 8 bases, in that order; junction bases with no gene match: 7. The CDR3 extends over 13 amino acids. The CDR3 spells CSASWYRGDEQFF. Here the CDR3 DNA reads TGCAGTGCTAGTTGGTATCGGGGGGATGAGCAGTTCTTC.

The V and J genes are TRBV12-2 and TRBJ2-7; the tabulated D call, TRBD1, remains unverified against the DNA. TRBV12-2 is a pseudogene segment. This CDR3 is built from 16 residues. CDR3 DNA: TGTGCAAGTCGCCCTTCTCCGGGACAGGGGACCTACGAGCAGTACTTC. Translation: CASRPSPGQGTYEQYF.

The chain has TRBV24-1 and TRBJ1-2; 7 bases fit TRBD1. The CDR3 extends over 18 amino acids. From germline, CDR1 is KGHDR and CDR2 SFDVKD. V was pared by 5 bases and J by 7 bases, with 21 bases of the junction left unmatched. The CDR3, as DNA: TGTGCCACCAGTGCCGCCCCGGACAGGACCCGGGTCGATGGTGGCTACACCTTC. Residues: CATSAAPDRTRVDGGYTF.

The chain combines TRBV7-2 with TRBJ2-2; 8 bases are shared with TRBD2. CDR3 length equals 16 residues. Germline V gene lookup returns CDR1 SGHTA and CDR2 FQGNSA. V shed 3 bases, J shed 6 bases, and the junction held 9 bases outside the gene matches. In DNA form, the CDR3 reads TGTGCCAGCAGCTTTCTCGGGGGGGCATTTGCCGGGGAGCTGTTTTTT. It translates to CASSFLGGAFAGELFF.

The chain combines TRBV27 with TRBJ2-7, with TRBD2 identical over 9 bases. V dropped 3 bases and J dropped 6; count of bases not matched to a gene: 6. Germline CDR1 MNHEY, CDR2 SMNVEV (reference sequence). CDR3 length: 14 residues. Written as DNA, the CDR3 is TGTGCCAGCAGTTTCAGAGCGGGGGGTAGCGAGCAGTACTTC. The encoded protein is CASSFRAGGSEQYF.

The chain is built from TRBV9 and TRBJ1-2, with D possibly TRBD1 on 6 matching bases. This CDR3 comprises 15 residues. CDR1 and CDR2 (germline): SGDLS, YYNGEE. Trimming shortened V by 4 bases and J by 0 bases, and 13 bases separated the two germline ends. The CDR3, as DNA: TGTGCCAGCAGCCCCCAGGGGTTAGCTAACTATGGCTACACCTTC. This encodes CASSPQGLANYGYTF.

The rearrangement links TRBV7-3 to TRBJ2-7, with 8 bases that match TRBD1. The V segment lost 6 bases and the J segment 5 bases; nucleotides outside the gene matches: 12. Looked up from germline, CDR1 is SGHTA and CDR2 is FQGTGA. This CDR3 is 15 amino acids long. CDR3 sequence reads: CASSLRDRFTHEQYF. The CDR3 coding sequence is TGTGCCAGCAGTCTCCGGGACAGGTTTACCCACGAGCAGTACTTC.

The chain combines TRBV5-1 with TRBJ2-4, with D possibly matching TRBD2 (6 bases). This CDR3 is 13 amino acids long. From germline, CDR1 is SGHRS and CDR2 YFSETQ. V was trimmed by 5 bases and J by 7 bases, leaving 13 bases between them. The CDR3: CASSWGVKNIQYF. The DNA for the CDR3 is TGCGCCAGCAGTTGGGGGGTCAAGAACATTCAGTACTTC.

V gene TRBV7-3 combines with J gene TRBJ2-5; 7 positions match TRBD2. Germline loops: CDR1 SGHTA, CDR2 FQGTGA. This CDR3 spans 13 amino acids. Germline trimming cut 5 bases from V and 3 bases from J; bases unmatched to any gene: 3. The CDR3 DNA reads TGTGCCAGCAGCATGCTAGCGGAAGAGACCCAGTACTTC. This gives the protein CASSMLAEETQYF.

The gene calls are TRBV6-6 and TRBJ2-2; the D gene is possibly TRBD2 (6 bases). Germline CDR1 is MNHNY and CDR2 is SVGAGI (reference sequence). V lost 5 bases, J lost 5 bases, and 12 bases lay in between. This CDR3 has 14 residues. The CDR3 DNA reads as TGTGCCAGCAGTCGGGACTTCCAAACCGGGGAGCTGTTTTTT. Its translation is CASSRDFQTGELFF.

This chain uses TRBV30 with TRBJ2-7, with 8 positions matching TRBD1. V lost 5 bases, J lost 2 bases, and 2 bases stayed unmatched. The CDR3 extends over 12 amino acids. Germline V gene sequence: CDR1 GTSNPN, CDR2 SVGIG (reference sequence). CDR3 coding DNA: TGTGCCTGGGGACAGGGTACCTACGAGCAGTACTTC. Residues: CAWGQGTYEQYF.

The gene calls are TRBV3-1 (or the pseudogene TRBV3-2) and TRBJ2-7, with D possibly being TRBD1 (7 bases). The CDR3 contains 13 residues. Germline V gene sequence: CDR1 LGHDT, CDR2 YNNKEL (reference sequence). V gave up 1 base and J gave up 6 bases, with 10 bases separating them. CDR3 coding DNA: TGTGCCAGCAGCCAAGGACAGGGAGGCGAGCAGTACTTC. This encodes CASSQGQGGEQYF.

The rearrangement links TRBV7-3 to TRBJ2-5, with TRBD2 as a possible D gene (6 bases). The CDR3 extends over 14 amino acids. Per the germline V gene, CDR1 is SGHTA and CDR2 is FQGTGA. Trimming shortened V by 2 bases and J by 1 base, and 8 bases separated the two germline ends. CDR3 amino acids: CASSLGGAQETQYF. The CDR3 nucleotides read TGTGCCAGCAGCTTAGGAGGGGCCCAAGAGACCCAGTACTTC.

V usage is TRBV6-5 and J usage is TRBJ1-3; 7 bases align to TRBD1. The CDR3 is 12 amino acids. With 5 bases clipped from V and 7 bases from J, the junction kept 2 bases outside the gene matches. Germline CDR1 reads MNHEY; CDR2 reads SVGAGI. The CDR3 DNA sequence: TGTGCCAGCAGTCGGACAGGCAACACCATATATTTT. This encodes CASSRTGNTIYF.

This chain joins TRBV5-1 and TRBJ1-1; a weak D match, TRBD1 (6 bases). The length of the CDR3 is 15 residues. V lost 0 bases and J lost 1, with 10 bases in between. Germline V gene sequence: CDR1 SGHRS, CDR2 YFSETQ. CDR3 sequence: CASSLGDMRNTEAFF. DNA for the CDR3: TGCGCCAGCAGCTTGGGGGACATGAGGAACACTGAAGCTTTCTTT.

The rearrangement uses TRBV7-9 and TRBJ2-3; TRBD2 aligns across 14 bases. V was clipped by 6 bases and J by 0 bases; unmatched bases: 11. The CDR3 spans 19 residues. Germline assignment: CDR1 SEHNR and CDR2 FQNEAQ (reference sequence). The CDR3 region is CASRPTSGGAYYSTDTQYF. The CDR3 DNA reads TGTGCCAGCAGACCGACTAGCGGGGGGGCTTATTATAGCACAGATACGCAGTATTTT.

To note about this clone: Compared with germline, one end of the junction differs, possibly owing to a read error. V usage is TRBV24-1 and J usage is TRBJ2-7, with TRBD1 matching over 7 bases. CDR1 KGHDR and CDR2 SFDVKD come from the germline V gene. The CDR3 extends over 16 amino acids. The CDR3 region is CATSGLGTVPSYEQYF. CDR3 bases: TGTGCCACCAGTGGTTTGGGGACAGTACCCTCCTACGAGCAGTACTTC.

This chain links TRBV30 with TRBJ2-5, with 7 bases aligning to TRBD2. CDR1 is GTSNPN, CDR2 SVGIG, per germline (reference sequence). The CDR3 is made up of 14 amino acids. Losses at the gene ends were 0 bases for V and 2 bases for J; bases not matched to a gene: 3. The CDR3 bases are TGTGCCTGGAGTGTACTAGCGCGACAAGAGACCCAGTACTTC. Its protein product is CAWSVLARQETQYF.

This clone was detected only once. CDR3 sequence (DNA): TGCGCCAGCAGCCAAGATAAACTAGCGGGGGGTGGAGAGACCCAGTACTTC. Translating it yields CASSQDKLAGGGETQYF. The rearrangement uses TRBV4-1 and TRBJ2-5, with 12 bases aligning to TRBD2. The ends lost 0 bases at V and 4 bases at J; junction bases unmatched: 6. Germline loops: CDR1 MGHRA, CDR2 YSYEKL. There are 17 residues in the CDR3.

The V and J genes are TRBV12-3 or TRBV12-4 and TRBJ1-2, with TRBD1 as a possible D gene (6 bases). The CDR3 sequence is 12 residues long. The V end lost 8 bases, the J end lost 4 bases, and 11 bases lay between the germline ends. For the CDR3, the DNA is TGTGCCAGCGCCAAAGGGGGCTATGGCTACACCTTC. Its translation: CASAKGGYGYTF.

The DNA for the CDR3 is TGCGCCAGCAGCCTGACGGGGTCTAATGAAAAACTGTTTTTT. This sequence encodes CASSLTGSNEKLFF. This sequence joins TRBV5-1 and TRBJ1-4; D is unresolved. The germline V and J ends were trimmed by 4 bases and 3 bases, with 10 bases remaining between them. The germline V gene encodes CDR1 SGHRS and CDR2 YFSETQ. This CDR3 spans 14 amino acids. Variable domain in full (rest from reference TRBV5-1 and TRBJ1-4): KAGVTQTPRYLIKTRGQQVTLSCSPISGHRSVSWYQQTPGQGLQFLFEYFSETQRNKGNFPGRFSGRQFSNSRSEMNVSTLELGDSALYLCASSLTGSNEKLFFGSGTQLSVL.

This clone showed up just once. The chain uses TRBV5-6 and TRBJ2-7; perhaps TRBD1 as D (5 bases). Germline V gives CDR1 SGHDT, CDR2 YYEEEE. The CDR3 length is 17 residues. Trimming removed 1 base at V and 0 bases at J, with 17 bases between. Here the CDR3 reads CASSLFPQPGYSYEQYF. CDR3 in DNA: TGTGCCAGCAGCTTGTTTCCCCAACCAGGGTACTCCTACGAGCAGTACTTC.

The chain links TRBV19 to TRBJ2-3; the match to TRBD1 covers 7 bases. The germline V gene encodes CDR1 LNHDA and CDR2 SQIVND (reference sequence). With V trimmed by 5 bases and J by 3 bases, 11 bases remained unmatched. CDR3 length: 16 amino acids. CDR3 amino acids: CASSPRQGFVTDTQYF. CDR3 bases: TGTGCCAGTAGTCCCAGACAGGGATTCGTAACAGATACGCAGTATTTT.

This chain links TRBV7-3 with TRBJ2-7, with 12 positions matching TRBD1. This CDR3 spans 16 amino acids. The V segment lost 0 bases and the J segment 2 bases; nucleotides outside the gene matches: 2. Per the germline V gene, CDR1 is SGHTA and CDR2 is FQGTGA. As DNA, the CDR3 is TGTGCCAGCAGCTTAACCGGGACAGGGGGCCCCTACGAGCAGTACTTC. Amino acid sequence: CASSLTGTGGPYEQYF. The full variable domain, in which reference TRBV7-3 and TRBJ2-7 provide the parts outside the CDR3, is GAGVSQTPSNKVTEKGKYVELRCDPISGHTALYWYRQSLGQGPEFLIYFQGTGAADDSGLPNDRFFAVRPEGSVSTLKIQRTERGDSAVYLCASSLTGTGGPYEQYFGPGTRLTVT.

CDR3 nucleotide sequence: TGTGCCAGCAGTGAATGGGGCCTGAGCACAGATACGCAGTATTTT. It is translated as CASSEWGLSTDTQYF. V usage is TRBV2 and J usage is TRBJ2-3; a weak D match, TRBD1 (5 bases). V was shortened by 2 bases and J by 0 bases, with 9 bases between the two germline ends. CDR1 is SNHLY and CDR2 is FYNNEI in the germline V gene. The CDR3 spans 15 residues. Together with reference TRBV2 and TRBJ2-3, the CDR3 gives the full variable domain: EPEVTQTPSHQVTQMGQEVILRCVPISNHLYFYWYRQILGQKVEFLVSFYNNEISEKSEIFDDQFSVERPDGSNFTLKIRSTKLEDSAMYFCASSEWGLSTDTQYFGPGTRLTVL.

The chain is built from TRBV6-5 and TRBJ1-1; D unresolved. V lost 9 bases and J lost 4, with 12 bases in between. The CDR3 consists of 12 residues. CDR1 MNHEY and CDR2 SVGAGI come from the germline V gene. CDR3: CASTPGGTEAFF. In nucleotides, the CDR3 is TGTGCCAGTACCCCCGGCGGCACTGAAGCTTTCTTT.

The V and J genes are TRBV2 and TRBJ1-5; D ambiguous. Per the germline V gene, CDR1 is SNHLY and CDR2 is FYNNEI. With 4 bases removed from V and 6 bases from J, the gap between germline ends came to 16 bases. The CDR3 consists of 15 residues. In DNA form, the CDR3 reads TGTGCCAGCAGTGGTCAATGGAGGGCCGTTCAGCCCCAGCATTTT. Protein sequence: CASSGQWRAVQPQHF. Full variable domain (outside the CDR3, taken from reference TRBV2 and TRBJ1-5): EPEVTQTPSHQVTQMGQEVILRCVPISNHLYFYWYRQILGQKVEFLVSFYNNEISEKSEIFDDQFSVERPDGSNFTLKIRSTKLEDSAMYFCASSGQWRAVQPQHFGDGTRLSIL.

This sequence joins TRBV4-1 and TRBJ1-2; 7 nucleotides align to TRBD1. V trimming: 4 bases; J trimming: 4 bases; junction bases outside the gene matches: 9. The CDR3 is 15 residues long. Germline-derived CDR1 and CDR2 are MGHRA and YSYEKL. CDR3 protein: CASSRNQGQIYGYTF. The CDR3 DNA reads TGCGCCAGCAGCCGCAACCAGGGACAGATCTATGGCTACACCTTC.

The chain employs TRBV6-5 and TRBJ1-2, with TRBD1 matching 7 bases. With V trimmed by 5 bases and J by 7 bases, 13 bases remained unmatched. The CDR3 runs to 15 residues. Germline lookup yields CDR1 MNHEY and CDR2 SVGAGI. CDR3 protein: CASSPEPQGLSGYTF. The DNA for the CDR3 is TGTGCCAGCAGTCCCGAACCACAGGGGTTAAGTGGCTACACCTTC.

This sequence joins TRBV3-1 (or the pseudogene TRBV3-2) and TRBJ2-1; no firm D call. The CDR3 is 13 residues long. Looked up from germline, CDR1 is LGHDT and CDR2 is YNNKEL (reference sequence). The V gene lost 4 bases and the J gene lost 5 bases, with 9 bases spanning the gap. The CDR3 here is CASSRGLDNEQFF. CDR3 sequence (DNA): TGTGCCAGCAGCCGAGGTCTCGACAATGAGCAGTTCTTC.